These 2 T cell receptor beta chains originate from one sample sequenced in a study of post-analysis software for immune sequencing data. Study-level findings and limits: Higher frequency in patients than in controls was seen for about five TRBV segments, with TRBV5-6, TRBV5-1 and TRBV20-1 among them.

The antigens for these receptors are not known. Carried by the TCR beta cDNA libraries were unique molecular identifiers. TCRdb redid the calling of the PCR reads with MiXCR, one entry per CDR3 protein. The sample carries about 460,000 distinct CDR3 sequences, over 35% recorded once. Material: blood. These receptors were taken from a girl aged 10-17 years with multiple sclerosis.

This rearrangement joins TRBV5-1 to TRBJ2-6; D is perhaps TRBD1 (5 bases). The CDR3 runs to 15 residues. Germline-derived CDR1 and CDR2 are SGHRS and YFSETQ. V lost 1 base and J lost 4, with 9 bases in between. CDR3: CASSLWGNGANVLTF. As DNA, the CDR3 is TGCGCCAGCAGCTTGTGGGGCAACGGGGCCAACGTCCTGACTTTC.

CDR3 sequence: CSAKDGYTF. DNA of the CDR3: TGCAGTGCTAAGGATGGCTACACCTTC. The chain joins TRBV20-1 to TRBJ1-2; D uncertain. V was clipped by 4 bases and J by 6 bases, with 3 bases between them. Germline V gives CDR1 DFQATT, CDR2 SNEGSKA (reference sequence). CDR3 length: 9 amino acids.